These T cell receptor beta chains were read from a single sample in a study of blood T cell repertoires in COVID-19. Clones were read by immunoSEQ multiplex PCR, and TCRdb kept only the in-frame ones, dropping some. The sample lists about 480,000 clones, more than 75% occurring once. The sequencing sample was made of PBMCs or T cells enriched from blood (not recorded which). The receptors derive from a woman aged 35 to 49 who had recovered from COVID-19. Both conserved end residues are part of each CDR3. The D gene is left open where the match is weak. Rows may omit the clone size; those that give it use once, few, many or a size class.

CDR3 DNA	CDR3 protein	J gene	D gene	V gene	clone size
TGTGCCAGCAGTGACATGCAGGGGTGGGGCTACACCTTC	CASSDMQGWGYTF	TRBJ1-2	NA	TRBV2	NA
TGCAGTGCTAGTAAACGGGGGGAAGATCAGCCCCAGCATTTT	CSASKRGEDQPQHF	TRBJ1-5	NA	TRBV20-1	NA
TGCAGCGTCCAATCGGGAGTTAATTCACCCCTCCACTTT	CSVQSGVNSPLHF	TRBJ1-6	NA	TRBV29-1	NA
TGTGCCAGCAGTTACGGTCGGGAGGCCTTGGCCTACGAGCAGTACTTC	CASSYGREALAYEQYF	TRBJ2-7	TRBD2	TRBV6-5	NA
TGTGCCAGCAGTTTCGCTGGGCCTCCGACGGAGCTGTTTTTT	CASSFAGPPTELFF	TRBJ2-2	NA	TRBV27	NA
TGTGCCAGCCTCCCAATACAGGGAGACTATGGCTACACCTTC	CASLPIQGDYGYTF	TRBJ1-2	NA	TRBV18	NA
TGCGCCAGCAGCTTAACTAGCGGGAGAACCGATGAGCAGTTCTTC	CASSLTSGRTDEQFF	TRBJ2-1	TRBD2	TRBV5-1	NA
TGTGCCAGCAGCTTGGGAGCGCCGGGGGTGTCAGATACGCAGTATTTT	CASSLGAPGVSDTQYF	TRBJ2-3	NA	TRBV5-4	once
TGCGCCAGCAGCCCGCATGGGGCGGGAGTTGTCGATGAGCAGTTCTTC	CASSPHGAGVVDEQFF	TRBJ2-1	TRBD2	TRBV5-1	NA
TGTGCCAGCAGCTTGGACTCGGGGAGAGAGCAGTACTTC	CASSLDSGREQYF	TRBJ2-7	NA	TRBV5-6	NA
TGTGCCAGCAGGCGGACAGGGGGAAAAAACATTCAGTACTTC	CASRRTGGKNIQYF	TRBJ2-4	TRBD1	TRBV7-2	NA
TGCGCCAGCAGCTTCGGGACTAGCGGGGAAGAGACCCAGTACTTC	CASSFGTSGEETQYF	TRBJ2-5	TRBD2	TRBV5-1	NA
TGTGCCAGCAGTTTATGGGGAGATACTGAAGCTTTCTTT	CASSLWGDTEAFF	TRBJ1-1	NA	TRBV12-3/TRBV12-4	many
TGTGCCAGCAGCTTATCCGCGCAGGCCCAAAAACTGTTTTTT	CASSLSAQAQKLFF	TRBJ1-4	NA	TRBV7-9	NA
TGTGCCACCGCCCAAGAACAGAGCTCCTACGAGCAGTACTTC	CATAQEQSSYEQYF	TRBJ2-7	NA	TRBV2	NA
TGTGCCAGCAGATGGGAGTCTGAAGCTTTCTTT	CASRWESEAFF	TRBJ1-1	NA	TRBV12-3/TRBV12-4	NA
TGTGCCAGCAGCTTAGCTAGATACGAGCAGTACTTC	CASSLARYEQYF	TRBJ2-7	NA	TRBV7-9	NA
TGTGCCAGCAGCGGACAGGGGAATAATTCACCCCTCCACTTT	CASSGQGNNSPLHF	TRBJ1-6	TRBD1	TRBV11-3	NA
TGTGCCAGCAGTGAAGGGAGCAACACTGAAGCTTTCTTT	CASSEGSNTEAFF	TRBJ1-1	NA	TRBV25-1	NA
TGTGCCAGCAGTGCCCTGCTGGGGACTAGCGGGAGTTACGAGCAGTACTTC	CASSALLGTSGSYEQYF	TRBJ2-7	TRBD2	TRBV6-1	NA
TGTGCCAGCAGTTACTCCAGACTAGTTCAGGGACGTGATACGCAGTATTTT	CASSYSRLVQGRDTQYF	TRBJ2-3	NA	TRBV6-2/TRBV6-3	NA
TGTGCCAGCAGCGTAGGAGAACCGGGAATGGTGCACAATGAGCAGTTCTTC	CASSVGEPGMVHNEQFF	TRBJ2-1	NA	TRBV9	NA
TGTGCCAGCACCCCGACAGGGTCTCGGGGCACTGAAGCTTTCTTT	CASTPTGSRGTEAFF	TRBJ1-1	TRBD1	TRBV6-2/TRBV6-3	NA